This TCR beta chain was sequenced during a study of cytomegalovirus exposure and HLA in healthy donors. The trim removed 5 bases at V and 1 base at J, leaving 4 bases unmatched. CDR3 size: 14 residues. Per the germline V gene, CDR1 is MNHEY and CDR2 is SVGAGI. Here immunoSEQ multiplex PCR was the method, and the copy in TCRdb shows in-frame clones only, minus some. This repertoire shows about 170,000 clones, roughly 86% found once; its top ten account for about a tenth. Details on this clone: Its target is unknown.

Study-wide points: A list of 164 TCR beta chains associated with cytomegalovirus was given. Reports showed the classifier diagnosing cytomegalovirus status with high specificity and sensitivity. Rare TCR sequences predominated, though certain public TCRs were found in many donors.

The chain is built from TRBV6-5 and TRBJ1-1; 7 nucleotides line up with TRBD1. Sequencing was performed on PBMCs. This clonotype was sampled from a woman between 18 and 29 years old in good health and CMV-seropositive. This CDR3 reads CASSRQGTNTEAFF. The CDR3 bases are TGTGCCAGCAGTCGACAGGGCACGAACACTGAAGCTTTCTTT.